A single TCR beta chain is shown here with its context. The assay was immunoSEQ multiplex PCR, and TCRdb's table has in-frame clones only and misses some. Found here are around 130,000 clones, around 84% of them singletons; the top ten hold roughly 2.9%. The sample comes from a study of PD-L1 blockade in urothelial cancer. The overall study: Counts from blood samples showed a median of roughly 150,000 T cells.

CDR3 length equals 18 residues. The germline V gene has CDR1 SGHNT and CDR2 YYREEE (reference sequence). The trim removed 0 bases at V and 0 bases at J, leaving 9 bases unmatched. Time point defined: pretreatment peripheral blood. Patients' urothelial carcinoma was locally advanced or metastatic. This chain uses TRBV5-4 with TRBJ2-3, with 8 bases lining up with TRBD1. This sequence originates from a man between 45 and 60 years old with urothelial cancer. This specimen was PBMCs, taken around atezolizumab (anti-PD-L1) treatment. The CDR3 reads CASSLALIGTGSTDTQYF. The DNA for the CDR3 is TGTGCCAGCAGCTTGGCCTTGATCGGGACAGGAAGCACAGATACGCAGTATTTT.